This paragraph covers one T cell receptor beta chain sequence. This record belongs to a study of blood T cell repertoires in COVID-19. Study background: There were acute and convalescent COVID-19 samples, and they came from the United States, Italy and Spain. Sources were T cells, B-cell-depleted T cells, or PBMCs; the material itself was cDNA or gDNA.

Authors' processing steps: Quantification of nucleated cells was approximated via reference gene primer amplification. Using immunoSEQ multiplex PCR, the repertoire was profiled, and TCRdb retains in-frame clones only, with some absent. D and trimming were read from the DNA, whereas the V and J calls and clone size are those reported in that table. The sample has roughly 150,000 clones, around nine tenths seen once. Germline V gives CDR1 SNHLY, CDR2 FYNNEI. This CDR3 is built from 15 residues. J lost 2 bases, V lost 5 bases, and 5 bases had no gene match. The V call is TRBV2, the J call TRBJ2-3, with 9 bases that match TRBD2. Sequences were obtained from peripheral blood. The clonotype originates from a human donor in a cohort sampled during active COVID-19. DNA for the CDR3: TGTGCCAGCAGTCGCCTAGCGGGGATCACAGATACGCAGTATTTT. Its protein product is CASSRLAGITDTQYF.